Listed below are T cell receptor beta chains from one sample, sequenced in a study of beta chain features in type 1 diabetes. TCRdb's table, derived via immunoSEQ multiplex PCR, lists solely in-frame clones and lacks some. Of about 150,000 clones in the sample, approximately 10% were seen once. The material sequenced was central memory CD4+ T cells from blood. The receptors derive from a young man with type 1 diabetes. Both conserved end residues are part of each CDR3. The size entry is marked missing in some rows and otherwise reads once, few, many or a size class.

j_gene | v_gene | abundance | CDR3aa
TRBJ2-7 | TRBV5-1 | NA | CASSAYRDSYEQYF
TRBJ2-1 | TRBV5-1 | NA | CASSDGQGYNEQFF
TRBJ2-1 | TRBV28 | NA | CASSSPGLGSDEQFF
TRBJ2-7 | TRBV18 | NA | CASSPLDIAYEQYF
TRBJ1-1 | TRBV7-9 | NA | CASSFRSDTEAFF
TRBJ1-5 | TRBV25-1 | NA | CASSEAGTGVGQPQHF
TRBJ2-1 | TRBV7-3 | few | CASSRTGTVNEQFF
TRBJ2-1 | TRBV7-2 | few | CASIPRVAGVDEQFF
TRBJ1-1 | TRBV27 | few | CASSLTVGTEAFF
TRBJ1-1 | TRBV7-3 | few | CASSLSPARVTEAFF
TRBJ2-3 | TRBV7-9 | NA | CASSSKRRITDTQYF
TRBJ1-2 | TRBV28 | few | CASTSGGNYGYTF
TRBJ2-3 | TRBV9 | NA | CASSVGGRAYDTQYF
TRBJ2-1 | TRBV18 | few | CASSGLSGRALMPNEQFF
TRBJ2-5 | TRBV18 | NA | CASSPEEETQYF
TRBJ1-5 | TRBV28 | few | CASSSSGQGTYSNQPQHF
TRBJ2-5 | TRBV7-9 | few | CASSLLGRREETQYF
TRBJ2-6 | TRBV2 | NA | CASRQGGETNVLTF
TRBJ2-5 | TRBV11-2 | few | CASSNDSPGWETQYF
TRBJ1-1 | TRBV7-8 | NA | CASSLVRGRDTEAFF
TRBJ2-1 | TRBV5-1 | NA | CASTDGGTSYNEQFF
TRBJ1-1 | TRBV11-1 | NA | CASRQGSNTEAFF
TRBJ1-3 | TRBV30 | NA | CAWSVQAGNTIYF
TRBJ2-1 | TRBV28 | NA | CASSQARLAGGYNEQFF
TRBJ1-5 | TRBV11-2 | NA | CASSPRGGGDRQPQHF
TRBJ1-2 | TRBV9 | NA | CASSVKTGDYGYTF
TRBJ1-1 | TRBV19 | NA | CASSINSMNTEAFF
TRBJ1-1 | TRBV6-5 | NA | CASKTGQGRTEAFF
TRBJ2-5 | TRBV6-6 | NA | CASTAGLQETQYF
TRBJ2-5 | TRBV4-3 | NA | CASSRGHGETQYF
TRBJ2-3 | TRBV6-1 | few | CARVAGPSTTDTQYF
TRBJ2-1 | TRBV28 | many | CASSFSGQRSYNEQFF
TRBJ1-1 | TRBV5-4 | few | CASSSQGGNTEAFF
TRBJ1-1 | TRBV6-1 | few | CASRTVNTEAFF
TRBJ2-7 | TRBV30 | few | CAWGPWTSDSYEQYF
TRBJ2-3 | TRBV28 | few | CASSSSGLAASDTQYF
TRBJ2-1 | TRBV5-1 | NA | CASSLVGGNEQFF
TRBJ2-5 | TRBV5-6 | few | CASRPGQQETQYF
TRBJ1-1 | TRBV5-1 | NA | CASTLREGTEAFF
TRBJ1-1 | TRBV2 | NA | CASSDKGGDTEAFF
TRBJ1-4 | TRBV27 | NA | CASSLSLTNEKLFF
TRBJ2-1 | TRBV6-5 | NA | CASSYDGLAGDEQFF
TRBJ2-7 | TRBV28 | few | CASRSPVSYEQYF
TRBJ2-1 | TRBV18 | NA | CASSKLGSGNEQFF
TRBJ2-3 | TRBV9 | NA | CASSVASPDTQYF
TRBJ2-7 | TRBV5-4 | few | CASSLGLSGSTYEQYF
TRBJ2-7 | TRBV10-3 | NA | CAISGGQGPPAYEQYF
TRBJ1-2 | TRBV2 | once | CASSEVTGNYGYTF
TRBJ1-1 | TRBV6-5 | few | CASSYSRQGDTEAFF